These T cell receptor beta chains were read from a single sample in a study of PD-L1 blockade in urothelial cancer. Sequencing was performed with immunoSEQ multiplex PCR; in TCRdb, only in-frame clones are kept and a portion is missing. The sample lists roughly 120,000 clones, approximately 90% occurring once. Specimen: PBMCs, collected around atezolizumab (anti-PD-L1) treatment. The source is a man between 60 and 75 years old with urothelial cancer. Each CDR3 is given with its conserved first and last residue. The D gene is left open where the match is weak. Not every row has a clone size; where given, it reads once, few, many or a size class.

CDR3aa: CASSVDGSWVNEQFF
CDR3nt: TGTGCCAGCAGCGTAGACGGGAGTTGGGTCAATGAGCAGTTCTTC
v_gene: TRBV9
abundance: -
d_gene: -
j_gene: TRBJ2-1

CDR3aa: CATSRGAREEMSNYGYTF
CDR3nt: TGTGCCACCAGCAGAGGGGCCAGGGAGGAAATGAGTAACTATGGCTACACCTTC
v_gene: TRBV15
abundance: -
d_gene: -
j_gene: TRBJ1-2

CDR3aa: CASRGQGGSNQPQHF
CDR3nt: TGTGCCAGCCGGGGACAGGGTGGGAGCAATCAGCCCCAGCATTTT
v_gene: TRBV28
abundance: -
d_gene: TRBD1
j_gene: TRBJ1-5

CDR3aa: CASSLGGRQGLYGYTF
CDR3nt: TGTGCCAGCAGCTTAGGAGGTAGACAGGGCTTATATGGCTACACCTTC
v_gene: TRBV7-9
abundance: once
d_gene: TRBD1
j_gene: TRBJ1-2

CDR3aa: CASSSPNYRGGGYTF
CDR3nt: TGTGCCAGCAGTTCCCCGAACTACAGGGGCGGAGGCTACACCTTC
v_gene: TRBV27
abundance: -
d_gene: TRBD1
j_gene: TRBJ1-2

CDR3aa: CASSVSAAGGVMNTQYF
CDR3nt: TGCGCCAGCAGCGTTTCGGCGGCGGGGGGTGTCATGAATACGCAGTATTTT
v_gene: TRBV4-3
abundance: -
d_gene: TRBD2
j_gene: TRBJ2-3

CDR3aa: CASTRAGTSKQYF
CDR3nt: TGTGCCAGCACCAGAGCAGGGACTAGCAAGCAGTACTTC
v_gene: TRBV27
abundance: few
d_gene: TRBD2
j_gene: TRBJ2-7

CDR3aa: CASSPWTGPGNTIYF
CDR3nt: TGTGCCAGCAGCCCATGGACAGGGCCCGGAAACACCATATATTTT
v_gene: TRBV14
abundance: few
d_gene: TRBD1
j_gene: TRBJ1-3

CDR3aa: CASSRSDREGYGYTF
CDR3nt: TGTGCCAGCAGCCGGAGTGACAGGGAAGGCTATGGCTACACCTTC
v_gene: TRBV4-2
abundance: -
d_gene: TRBD1
j_gene: TRBJ1-2

CDR3aa: CASIKGGRGSNQPQHF
CDR3nt: TGTGCCAGCATTAAGGGGGGCAGGGGGAGCAATCAGCCCCAGCATTTT
v_gene: TRBV28
abundance: -
d_gene: TRBD1
j_gene: TRBJ1-5

CDR3aa: CASSPLSSVTGELFF
CDR3nt: TGTGCCAGCAGCCCCCTTTCTTCGGTGACCGGGGAGCTGTTTTTT
v_gene: TRBV9
abundance: few
d_gene: -
j_gene: TRBJ2-2

CDR3aa: CASSLGTGEGEQFF
CDR3nt: TGCGCCAGCAGCTTAGGGACAGGGGAGGGTGAGCAGTTCTTC
v_gene: TRBV5-1
abundance: -
d_gene: TRBD1
j_gene: TRBJ2-1

CDR3aa: CASIGQGAIHEQYF
CDR3nt: TGTGCCAGCATCGGACAGGGGGCGATCCACGAGCAGTACTTC
v_gene: TRBV6-4
abundance: -
d_gene: TRBD1
j_gene: TRBJ2-7

CDR3aa: CASSQGLAGVETQYF
CDR3nt: TGTGCCAGCAGCCAGGGACTAGCGGGAGTAGAGACCCAGTACTTC
v_gene: TRBV7-8
abundance: -
d_gene: TRBD2
j_gene: TRBJ2-5

CDR3aa: CASSPSGQGNNEQFF
CDR3nt: TGTGCCAGCAGCCCCTCGGGACAGGGTAACAATGAGCAGTTCTTC
v_gene: TRBV7-3
abundance: once
d_gene: TRBD1
j_gene: TRBJ2-1

CDR3aa: CASSLVPGVSEAFF
CDR3nt: TGTGCCAGCAGTTTAGTCCCAGGGGTGTCTGAAGCTTTCTTT
v_gene: TRBV27
abundance: -
d_gene: -
j_gene: TRBJ1-1

CDR3aa: CASSEGTSGRETQYF
CDR3nt: TGTGCCAGCAGTGAAGGGACTAGCGGTCGGGAGACCCAGTACTTC
v_gene: TRBV2
abundance: -
d_gene: TRBD2
j_gene: TRBJ2-5

CDR3aa: CASSQDTGTYEQYF
CDR3nt: TGCGCCAGCAGCCAAGATACAGGGACCTACGAGCAGTACTTC
v_gene: TRBV4-3
abundance: -
d_gene: -
j_gene: TRBJ2-7

CDR3aa: CASSIGRGTYEQYF
CDR3nt: TGTGCCAGTAGTATAGGACGGGGGACCTACGAGCAGTACTTC
v_gene: TRBV19
abundance: -
d_gene: -
j_gene: TRBJ2-7

CDR3aa: CASSLRGTRGAGQPQHF
CDR3nt: TGTGCCAGCAGCTTAAGGGGAACGCGTGGGGCCGGTCAGCCCCAGCATTTT
v_gene: TRBV7-2
abundance: -
d_gene: -
j_gene: TRBJ1-5

CDR3aa: CAIRGPGQGPVEQYF
CDR3nt: TGTGCCATCAGGGGACCGGGACAGGGGCCTGTCGAGCAGTACTTC
v_gene: TRBV10-3
abundance: -
d_gene: TRBD1
j_gene: TRBJ2-7

CDR3aa: CATGQGGAYNEQFF
CDR3nt: TGTGCCACCGGACAGGGGGGAGCCTACAATGAGCAGTTCTTC
v_gene: TRBV10-3
abundance: -
d_gene: TRBD1
j_gene: TRBJ2-1

CDR3aa: CASSLSGTGSGEQYF
CDR3nt: TGTGCCAGCAGTTTATCGGGCACAGGGTCAGGGGAGCAGTACTTC
v_gene: TRBV27
abundance: -
d_gene: -
j_gene: TRBJ2-7

CDR3aa: CASSVPGQFYNEQFF
CDR3nt: TGTGCCAGCAGTGTCCCGGGACAGTTCTACAATGAGCAGTTCTTC
v_gene: TRBV2
abundance: -
d_gene: TRBD1
j_gene: TRBJ2-1

CDR3aa: CASIPGTGRTWDSTEAFF
CDR3nt: TGTGCCAGTATCCCCGGGACAGGACGAACGTGGGACTCCACTGAAGCTTTCTTT
v_gene: TRBV7-2
abundance: -
d_gene: TRBD1
j_gene: TRBJ1-1

CDR3aa: CASSTDPRLLNTGELFF
CDR3nt: TGCGCCAGCAGCACAGACCCACGACTACTAAACACCGGGGAGCTGTTTTTT
v_gene: TRBV5-1
abundance: -
d_gene: -
j_gene: TRBJ2-2

CDR3aa: CASSPGLSNQPQHF
CDR3nt: TGTGCCAGCAGCCCGGGACTGAGCAATCAGCCCCAGCATTTT
v_gene: TRBV27
abundance: few
d_gene: -
j_gene: TRBJ1-5

CDR3aa: CASSLPLVRETQYF
CDR3nt: TGTGCCAGCAGCTTGCCGTTAGTGAGAGAGACCCAGTACTTC
v_gene: TRBV5-6
abundance: -
d_gene: -
j_gene: TRBJ2-5

CDR3aa: CAISLTGLDEQYF
CDR3nt: TGTGCCATCAGTCTGACCGGACTAGACGAGCAGTACTTC
v_gene: TRBV10-3
abundance: -
d_gene: TRBD2
j_gene: TRBJ2-7

CDR3aa: CASSDGIRGGAYNEQFF
CDR3nt: TGTGCCAGCAGTGATGGGATTCGGGGGGGGGCCTACAATGAGCAGTTCTTC
v_gene: TRBV6-1
abundance: -
d_gene: TRBD2
j_gene: TRBJ2-1

CDR3aa: CASSAGLAGGHQETQYF
CDR3nt: TGCGCCAGCAGCGCGGGACTAGCGGGGGGTCACCAAGAGACCCAGTACTTC
v_gene: TRBV5-1
abundance: -
d_gene: TRBD2
j_gene: TRBJ2-5